The 32 T cell receptor beta chains presented below share a single source sample, sequenced in a study of T cell responses to AZD1222 COVID-19 vaccine. TCRdb keeps only in-frame clones here, not all; method: immunoSEQ multiplex PCR. The table lists about 73,000 clones, around 88% of them singletons. Sequencing was performed on peripheral blood, taken on day 0 of AZD1222 vaccination. Source of these receptors: an adult in good health.

This clone was observed a few times. The V gene is TRBV5-4, the J gene TRBJ2-1; 9 bases fit TRBD1. Trimming cost V 2 bases and J 7 bases; bases outside gene matches: 1. This CDR3 has 13 residues. CDR1 SGHNT and CDR2 YYREEE come from the germline V gene (reference sequence). CDR3: CASSLQGANEQFF. CDR3 bases: TGTGCCAGCAGCTTACAGGGGGCGAATGAGCAGTTCTTC.

This clone was picked up a small number of times. V and J are TRBV19 and TRBJ2-5; tentatively, D is TRBD2 (6 bases). V lost 3 bases and J lost 5, with 10 bases in between. Germline CDR1 reads LNHDA; CDR2 reads SQIVND (reference sequence). This CDR3 has 13 amino acids. The CDR3 reads CASSIQEGETQYF. The CDR3 DNA sequence: TGTGCCAGTAGTATTCAGGAGGGCGAGACCCAGTACTTC.

This chain uses TRBV30 with TRBJ1-1; no clear D gene. Looked up from germline, CDR1 is GTSNPN and CDR2 is SVGIG (reference sequence). The CDR3 totals 14 residues. Trimming removed 5 bases at V and 3 bases at J, with 16 bases between. In nucleotides, the CDR3 is TGTGCCTGGCTGAAGTGGGAAAAGGACACTGAAGCTTTCTTT. Its translation is CAWLKWEKDTEAFF.

This chain links TRBV4-1 with TRBJ2-1, with D possibly matching TRBD2 (5 bases). Trimming removed 1 base at V and 0 bases at J, with 10 bases between. CDR3 size: 16 residues. Germline lookup yields CDR1 MGHRA and CDR2 YSYEKL. The chain's CDR3 is CASSQVVGVSYNEQFF. The DNA for the CDR3 is TGCGCCAGCAGCCAAGTAGTGGGAGTCTCCTACAATGAGCAGTTCTTC.

The chain is built from TRBV5-1 and TRBJ2-3; 9 bases map to TRBD2. CDR1 and CDR2 from the germline V gene are SGHRS and YFSETQ. Unmatched junction bases numbered 7, after V lost 4 bases and J lost 4 bases. The CDR3 totals 15 residues. The CDR3 reads CASSRLAGFADTQYF. The CDR3 nucleotides are TGCGCCAGCAGCCGGCTAGCGGGATTTGCAGATACGCAGTATTTT. Drawing the rest from reference TRBV5-1 and TRBJ2-3, the complete variable domain is KAGVTQTPRYLIKTRGQQVTLSCSPISGHRSVSWYQQTPGQGLQFLFEYFSETQRNKGNFPGRFSGRQFSNSRSEMNVSTLELGDSALYLCASSRLAGFADTQYFGPGTRLTVL.

This clone has only one observation. The chain joins TRBV7-3 to TRBJ2-5; TRBD2 matches at 7 bases. CDR1 SGHTA and CDR2 FQGTGA come from the germline V gene. The length of the CDR3 is 15 residues. V trimming: 3 bases; J trimming: 0 bases; junction bases outside the gene matches: 4. CDR3 bases: TGTGCCAGCAGCTTGAACGGGAGGTACCAAGAGACCCAGTACTTC. It specifies CASSLNGRYQETQYF.

The chain is built from TRBV30 and TRBJ1-2; D unresolved. The CDR3 contains 11 residues. V was cut by 4 bases and J by 5 bases, with 8 bases left in between. CDR1 and CDR2 (germline): GTSNPN, SVGIG (reference sequence). The CDR3 sequence is CAWTPVYGYTF. The CDR3 nucleotides are TGTGCCTGGACTCCTGTATATGGCTACACCTTC.

This clone was counted once. The chain joins TRBV11-3 to TRBJ2-4; D might be TRBD1 or TRBD2, each matching 5 bases. Germline V gene lookup returns CDR1 SGHNT and CDR2 YENEEA. Trimming removed 4 bases from V and 7 bases from J, with 14 bases in between. This CDR3 contains 14 residues. CDR3 loop: CASSSDQGGNIQYF. In DNA form, the CDR3 reads TGTGCCAGCAGCTCCGATCAGGGCGGGAACATTCAGTACTTC.

The chain is built from TRBV7-2 and TRBJ2-7; either TRBD1 or TRBD2 may fit D (5 bases each). In germline, CDR1 is SGHTA, CDR2 FQGNSA. The CDR3 is made up of 14 amino acids. The V gene lost 2 bases and the J gene lost 2 bases, with 10 bases spanning the gap. The CDR3 region is CASSLRGPPYEQYF. CDR3 DNA sequence: TGTGCCAGCAGCTTACGGGGCCCGCCCTACGAGCAGTACTTC.

This clone was recorded once. The CDR3 loop reads CASSQDGVLGSRCHF. The CDR3 nucleotides are TGCGCCAGCAGCCAAGATGGTGTCCTAGGGTCCCGCTGCCACTTT. This chain joins TRBV4-1 and TRBJ1-6, with D uncertain. The CDR3 consists of 15 residues. With 0 bases removed from V and 18 bases from J, the gap between germline ends came to 21 bases. The V gene's germline CDR1 is MGHRA and CDR2 YSYEKL.

V and J are TRBV28 and TRBJ1-1, with D perhaps matching TRBD1 (5 bases). The V and J ends lost 6 bases and 0 bases respectively, with 11 bases between them. This CDR3 region has 14 residues. Germline lookup yields CDR1 MDHEN and CDR2 SYDVKM. The CDR3 sequence is CASRPQGMNTEAFF. In nucleotides, the CDR3 is TGTGCCAGCAGACCCCAGGGCATGAACACTGAAGCTTTCTTT.

This chain connects TRBV27 to TRBJ1-2, with a possible D match to TRBD1 (6 bases). The CDR3 spans 12 residues. V was clipped by 5 bases and J by 8 bases, with 12 bases between them. Germline CDR1 is MNHEY and CDR2 is SMNVEV (reference sequence). DNA of the CDR3: TGTGCCAGCAGTAAACAGGGAACAGGCTACACCTTC. Encoded protein: CASSKQGTGYTF.

The sample holds one count of this clone. The J gene is TRBJ2-1, the V gene TRBV24-1, with 13 bases matching TRBD2. J was trimmed by 8 bases and V by 4 bases; bases with no gene match: 7. The CDR3 is 16 amino acids. Germline V gene sequence: CDR1 KGHDR, CDR2 SFDVKD. CDR3 amino acids: CATSDPLAGGRDEQFF. The CDR3 DNA reads TGTGCCACCAGTGACCCACTAGCGGGGGGGCGCGATGAGCAGTTCTTC.

The gene calls are TRBV5-6 and TRBJ1-2, with 10 bases fitting TRBD1. The CDR3 extends over 13 amino acids. V was pared by 4 bases and J by 8 bases, with 5 bases of the junction left unmatched. Germline lookup yields CDR1 SGHDT and CDR2 YYEEEE. The CDR3 is CASSPGTGDGYTF. The DNA for the CDR3 is TGTGCCAGCAGCCCGGGGACAGGGGACGGCTACACCTTC.

The V and J genes are TRBV12-3 or TRBV12-4 and TRBJ2-3; perhaps TRBD1 as D (8 bases). The CDR3 length is 13 residues. V lost 9 bases to trimming and J lost 5 bases, with 15 bases between them. The CDR3 loop reads CASSTGGEDTQYF. In DNA, the CDR3 is TGTGCCAGTTCAACAGGGGGGGAAGATACGCAGTATTTT.

There are a few counts of this clone. An end of the junction does not agree with germline; a read error may underlie this. This chain links TRBV7-7 with TRBJ1-2; D is perhaps TRBD1 (6 bases). Germline CDR1 and CDR2: SSHAT and FNYEAQ (reference sequence). There are 13 residues in the CDR3. The CDR3 DNA is TGTGCTAGCAGCTCTACAGGGTCTGATGGCTACACCTTC. Residues: CASSSTGSDGYTF.

This clone was picked up a small number of times. The chain carries TRBV15 and TRBJ1-1; possible D gene TRBD1, 6 bases. The germline CDR1 and CDR2 sequences are LNHNV and YYDKDF (reference sequence). The V and J ends lost 0 bases and 5 bases respectively, with 7 bases between them. The CDR3 runs to 13 residues. CDR3 in amino acids: CATSRDRGTEAFF. DNA for the CDR3: TGTGCCACCAGCAGAGACAGGGGTACTGAAGCTTTCTTT.

The CDR3 DNA is TGTGCCAGCAGCGCCCACAGGGGAGGGTTGAACACTGAAGCTTTCTTT. Translating it yields CASSAHRGGLNTEAFF. V usage is TRBV7-6 and J usage is TRBJ1-1; TRBD1 matches at 7 bases. The CDR3 is 16 residues long. With V trimmed by 5 bases and J by 0 bases, 9 bases remained unmatched. CDR1 and CDR2 (germline): SGHVS, FNYEAQ.

This chain joins TRBV11-2 and TRBJ2-7, with a weak D call TRBD1 (8 bases). V shed 8 bases and J shed 2 bases, with 22 bases lying between them. This CDR3 comprises 16 residues. CDR1 and CDR2 (germline): SGHAT, FQNNGV. This CDR3 reads CASSSGRGRGTYEQYF. In DNA form, the CDR3 reads TGTGCCAGCTCCTCCGGCAGGGGGCGGGGGACCTACGAGCAGTACTTC.

The rearrangement links TRBV5-1 to TRBJ2-3, with D uncertain. This CDR3 has 13 amino acids. The germline gives CDR1 SGHRS, CDR2 YFSETQ. V lost 5 bases and J lost 3, with 10 bases in between. The CDR3 loop reads CASSNVLTDTQYF. CDR3 nucleotide sequence: TGCGCCAGCAGTAATGTCCTTACAGATACGCAGTATTTT.

The CDR3 DNA is TGTGCCAGCGTCCATTCGCAGGGGCGGAACACTGAAGCTTTCTTT. It codes for CASVHSQGRNTEAFF. The chain has TRBV28 and TRBJ1-1, with D perhaps TRBD1 (6 bases). The CDR3 loop spans 15 amino acids. CDR1 is MDHEN and CDR2 is SYDVKM in the germline V gene. V gave up 8 bases and J gave up 1 base, with 17 bases separating them.

The rearrangement links TRBV7-2 to TRBJ1-2, with D possibly TRBD1 on 6 matching bases. Germline-derived CDR1 and CDR2 are SGHTA and FQGNSA. Trimming stripped 7 bases from V and 4 bases from J, with 16 bases between. CDR3 length equals 14 residues. CDR3 in DNA: TGTGCCAGCAAGGACAGATTCAGGAGCTATGGCTACACCTTC. Translating it yields CASKDRFRSYGYTF.

CDR3 coding DNA: TGTGCCAGCAGCTTGGGGGGCAGTCAGCCCCAGCATTTT. It specifies CASSLGGSQPQHF. The chain employs TRBV5-5 and TRBJ1-5, with a tentative D call TRBD1 (5 bases). The V gene's germline CDR1 is SGHKS and CDR2 YYEKEE (reference sequence). Trimming left V 0 bases short and J 6 bases short, with 7 bases between. This CDR3 contains 13 residues.

The chain is built from TRBV28 and TRBJ2-3, with D hard to call. V gave up 3 bases and J gave up 1 base, with 8 bases separating them. The CDR3 covers 14 residues. CDR1 and CDR2 (germline): MDHEN, SYDVKM. CDR3 region: CASSFPAGTDTQYF. Written as DNA, the CDR3 is TGTGCCAGCAGTTTCCCGGCAGGCACAGATACGCAGTATTTT.

The chain carries TRBV7-9 and TRBJ2-1, with D uncertain. Germline values: CDR1 SEHNR, CDR2 FQNEAQ (reference sequence). V was pared by 8 bases and J by 10 bases, with 12 bases between. The CDR3 consists of 11 residues. The chain's CDR3 is CASGQDGEQFF. As DNA, the CDR3 is TGTGCCAGCGGCCAGGATGGGGAGCAGTTCTTC.

This chain links TRBV3-1 (or the pseudogene TRBV3-2) with TRBJ2-1; D may match TRBD1 or TRBD2 (6 bases each). V was pared by 11 bases and J by 8 bases, with 25 bases between. Germline values: CDR1 LGHDT, CDR2 YNNKEL (reference sequence). The length of the CDR3 is 15 residues. The DNA of the CDR3 is TGTGCCGCCTTGATTTTGGGGGGCAAGAGGGATGAGCAGTTCTTC. It specifies CAALILGGKRDEQFF.

The J gene is TRBJ2-1, the V gene TRBV9, with 9 positions matching TRBD2. In germline, CDR1 is SGDLS, CDR2 YYNGEE. After removal of 4 bases from V and 4 bases from J, the junction contained 9 bases not matched to a gene. The CDR3 is made up of 16 amino acids. The CDR3 loop reads CASSLTGLAGYNEQFF. The CDR3 DNA follows: TGTGCCAGCAGCCTGACGGGACTAGCCGGGTACAATGAGCAGTTCTTC.

The genes are TRBV5-1 and TRBJ2-1, with 11 bases lining up with TRBD2. Germline V CDR1 and CDR2: SGHRS, YFSETQ. The V gene end was trimmed by 2 bases and the J gene end by 3 bases; junction bases not matched to a gene: 7. The CDR3 runs 17 residues. The CDR3 sequence is CASSFSSSGGSYNEQFF. In nucleotides, the CDR3 is TGCGCCAGCAGCTTCTCTTCTAGCGGGGGGAGCTACAATGAGCAGTTCTTC.

The V call is TRBV9, the J call TRBJ2-5; 7 nucleotides line up with TRBD1. V was pared by 4 bases and J by 5 bases, with 11 bases of the junction left unmatched. This CDR3 comprises 15 residues. Germline lookup yields CDR1 SGDLS and CDR2 YYNGEE. The chain's CDR3 is CASSPAGTAGETQYF. The CDR3 nucleotides read TGTGCCAGCAGCCCAGCAGGGACAGCAGGGGAGACCCAGTACTTC.

The chain recombines TRBV29-1 with TRBJ2-1; 8 bases are a match to TRBD2. The CDR3 has 14 residues. Germline CDR1 SQVTM, CDR2 ANQGSEA. Losses at the gene ends were 5 bases for V and 3 bases for J; bases not matched to a gene: 6. Here the CDR3 DNA reads TGCAGCGTTCAAAGCGGGGGAAACTACAATGAGCAGTTCTTC. Translated: CSVQSGGNYNEQFF.

The V call is TRBV2, the J call TRBJ2-2; D unresolved. Between the trimmed V and J ends, which lost 8 bases and 8 bases, there was a span of 15 bases. Germline V gives CDR1 SNHLY, CDR2 FYNNEI. The CDR3 is made up of 13 amino acids. The chain's CDR3 is CASRFSRLGELFF. In DNA, the CDR3 is TGTGCCAGCCGCTTCTCCCGCTTAGGGGAGCTGTTTTTT.

This clone was seen a single time. This sequence joins TRBV6-5 and TRBJ1-2; 7 bases align to TRBD1. The CDR3 has 13 residues. Germline V gene lookup returns CDR1 MNHEY and CDR2 SVGAGI. V shed 6 bases and J 4 bases; nucleotides not matched to a gene: 5. The CDR3: CASSPGQVYGYTF. The CDR3 DNA reads as TGTGCCAGCAGCCCCGGACAGGTCTATGGCTACACCTTC.